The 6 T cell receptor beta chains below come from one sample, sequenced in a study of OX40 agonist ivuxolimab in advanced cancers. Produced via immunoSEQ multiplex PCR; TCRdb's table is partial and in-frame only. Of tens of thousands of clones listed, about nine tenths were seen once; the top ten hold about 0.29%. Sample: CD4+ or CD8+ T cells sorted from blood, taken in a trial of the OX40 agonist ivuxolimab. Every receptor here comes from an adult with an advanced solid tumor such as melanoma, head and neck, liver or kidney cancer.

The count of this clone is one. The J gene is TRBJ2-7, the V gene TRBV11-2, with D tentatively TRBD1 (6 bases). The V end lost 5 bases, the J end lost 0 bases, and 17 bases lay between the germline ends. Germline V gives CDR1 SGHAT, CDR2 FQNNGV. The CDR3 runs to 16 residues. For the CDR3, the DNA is TGTGCCAGCAGCCTACTACCGGGACACCTCTCCTACGAGCAGTACTTC. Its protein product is CASSLLPGHLSYEQYF.

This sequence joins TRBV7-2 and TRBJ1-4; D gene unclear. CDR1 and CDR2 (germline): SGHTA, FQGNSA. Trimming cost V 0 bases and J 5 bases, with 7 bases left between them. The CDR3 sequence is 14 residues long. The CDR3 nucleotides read TGTGCCAGCAGCTTAGCCAGGATGAATGAAAAACTGTTTTTT. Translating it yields CASSLARMNEKLFF.

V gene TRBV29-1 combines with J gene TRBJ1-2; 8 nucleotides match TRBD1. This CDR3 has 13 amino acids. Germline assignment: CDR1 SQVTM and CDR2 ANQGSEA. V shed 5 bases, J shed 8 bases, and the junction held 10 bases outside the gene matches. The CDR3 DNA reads TGCAGCGTTTCCAGGGGGCCTGTGGGGGGCTACACCTTC. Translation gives CSVSRGPVGGYTF.

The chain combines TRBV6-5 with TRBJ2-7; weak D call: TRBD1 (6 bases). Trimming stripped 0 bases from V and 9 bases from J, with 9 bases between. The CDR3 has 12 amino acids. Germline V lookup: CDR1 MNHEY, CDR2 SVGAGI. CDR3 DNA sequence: TGTGCCAGCAGTTACTCACAGGGCCCGCAGTACTTC. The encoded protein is CASSYSQGPQYF.

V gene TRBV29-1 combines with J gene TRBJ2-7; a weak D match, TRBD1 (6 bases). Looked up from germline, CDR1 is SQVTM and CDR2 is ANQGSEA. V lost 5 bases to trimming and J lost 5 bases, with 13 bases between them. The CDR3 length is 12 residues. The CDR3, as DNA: TGCAGCGTTACCGGGACAACTCACGAGCAGTACTTC. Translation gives CSVTGTTHEQYF.

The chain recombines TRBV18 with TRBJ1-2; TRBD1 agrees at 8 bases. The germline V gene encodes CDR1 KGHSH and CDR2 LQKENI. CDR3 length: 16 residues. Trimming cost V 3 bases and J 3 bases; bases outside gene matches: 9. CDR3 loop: CASSPVQGAIDYGYTF. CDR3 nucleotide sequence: TGTGCCAGCTCACCTGTCCAGGGGGCGATTGACTATGGCTACACCTTC.